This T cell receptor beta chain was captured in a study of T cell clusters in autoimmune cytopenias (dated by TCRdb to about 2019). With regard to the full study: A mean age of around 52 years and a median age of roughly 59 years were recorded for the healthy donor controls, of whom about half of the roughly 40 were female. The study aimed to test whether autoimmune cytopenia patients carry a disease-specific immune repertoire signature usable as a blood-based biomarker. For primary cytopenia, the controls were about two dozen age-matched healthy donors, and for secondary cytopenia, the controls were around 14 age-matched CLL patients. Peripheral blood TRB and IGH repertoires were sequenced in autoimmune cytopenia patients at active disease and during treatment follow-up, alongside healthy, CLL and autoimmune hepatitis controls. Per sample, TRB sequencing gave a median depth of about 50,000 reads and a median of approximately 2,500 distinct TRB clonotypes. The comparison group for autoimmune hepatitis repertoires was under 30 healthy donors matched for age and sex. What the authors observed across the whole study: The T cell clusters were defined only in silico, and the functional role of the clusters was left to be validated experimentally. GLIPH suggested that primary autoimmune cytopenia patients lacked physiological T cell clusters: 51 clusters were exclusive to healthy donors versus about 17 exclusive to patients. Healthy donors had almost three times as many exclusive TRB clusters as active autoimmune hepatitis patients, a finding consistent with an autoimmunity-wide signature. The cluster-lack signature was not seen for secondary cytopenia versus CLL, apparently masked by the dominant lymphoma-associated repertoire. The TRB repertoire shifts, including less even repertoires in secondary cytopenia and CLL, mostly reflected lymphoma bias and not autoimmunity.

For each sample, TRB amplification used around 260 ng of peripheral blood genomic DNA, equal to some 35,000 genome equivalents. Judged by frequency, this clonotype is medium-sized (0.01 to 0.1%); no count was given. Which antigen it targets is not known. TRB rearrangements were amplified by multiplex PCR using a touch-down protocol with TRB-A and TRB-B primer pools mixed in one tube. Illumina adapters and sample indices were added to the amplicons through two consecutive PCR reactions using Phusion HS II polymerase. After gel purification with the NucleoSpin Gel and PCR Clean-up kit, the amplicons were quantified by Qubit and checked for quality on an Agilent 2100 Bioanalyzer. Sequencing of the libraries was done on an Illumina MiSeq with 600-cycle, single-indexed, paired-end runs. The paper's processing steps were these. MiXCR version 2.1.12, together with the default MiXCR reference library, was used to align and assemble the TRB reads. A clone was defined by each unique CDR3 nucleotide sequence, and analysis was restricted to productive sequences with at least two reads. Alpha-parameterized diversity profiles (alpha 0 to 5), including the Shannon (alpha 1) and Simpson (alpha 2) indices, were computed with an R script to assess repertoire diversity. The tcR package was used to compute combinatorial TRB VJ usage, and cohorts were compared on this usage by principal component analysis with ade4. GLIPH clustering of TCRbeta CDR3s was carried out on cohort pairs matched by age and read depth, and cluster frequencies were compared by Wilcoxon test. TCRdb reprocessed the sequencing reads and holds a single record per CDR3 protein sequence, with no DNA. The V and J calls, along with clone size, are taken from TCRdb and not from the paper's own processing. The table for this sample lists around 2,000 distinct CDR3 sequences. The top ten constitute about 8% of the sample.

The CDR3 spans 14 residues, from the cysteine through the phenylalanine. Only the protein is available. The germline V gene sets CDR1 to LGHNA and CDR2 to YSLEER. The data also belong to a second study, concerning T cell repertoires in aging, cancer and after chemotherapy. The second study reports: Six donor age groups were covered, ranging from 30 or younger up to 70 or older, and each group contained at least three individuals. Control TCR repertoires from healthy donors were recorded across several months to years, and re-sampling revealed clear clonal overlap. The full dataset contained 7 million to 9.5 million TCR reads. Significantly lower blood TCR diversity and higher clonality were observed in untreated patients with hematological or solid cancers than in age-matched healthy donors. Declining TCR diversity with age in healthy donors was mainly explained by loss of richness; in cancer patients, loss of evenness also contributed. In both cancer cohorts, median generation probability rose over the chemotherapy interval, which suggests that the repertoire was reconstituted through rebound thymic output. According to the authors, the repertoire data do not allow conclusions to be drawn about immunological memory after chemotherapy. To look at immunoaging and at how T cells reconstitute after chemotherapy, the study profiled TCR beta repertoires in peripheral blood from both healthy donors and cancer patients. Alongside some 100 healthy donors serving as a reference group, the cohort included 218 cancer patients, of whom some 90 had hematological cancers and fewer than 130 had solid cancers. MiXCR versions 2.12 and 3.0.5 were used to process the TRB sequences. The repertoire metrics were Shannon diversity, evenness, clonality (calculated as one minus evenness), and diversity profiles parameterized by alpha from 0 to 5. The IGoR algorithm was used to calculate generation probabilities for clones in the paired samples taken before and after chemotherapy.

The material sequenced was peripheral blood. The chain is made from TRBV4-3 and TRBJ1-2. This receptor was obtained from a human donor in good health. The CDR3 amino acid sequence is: CASSQEGANYGYTF.